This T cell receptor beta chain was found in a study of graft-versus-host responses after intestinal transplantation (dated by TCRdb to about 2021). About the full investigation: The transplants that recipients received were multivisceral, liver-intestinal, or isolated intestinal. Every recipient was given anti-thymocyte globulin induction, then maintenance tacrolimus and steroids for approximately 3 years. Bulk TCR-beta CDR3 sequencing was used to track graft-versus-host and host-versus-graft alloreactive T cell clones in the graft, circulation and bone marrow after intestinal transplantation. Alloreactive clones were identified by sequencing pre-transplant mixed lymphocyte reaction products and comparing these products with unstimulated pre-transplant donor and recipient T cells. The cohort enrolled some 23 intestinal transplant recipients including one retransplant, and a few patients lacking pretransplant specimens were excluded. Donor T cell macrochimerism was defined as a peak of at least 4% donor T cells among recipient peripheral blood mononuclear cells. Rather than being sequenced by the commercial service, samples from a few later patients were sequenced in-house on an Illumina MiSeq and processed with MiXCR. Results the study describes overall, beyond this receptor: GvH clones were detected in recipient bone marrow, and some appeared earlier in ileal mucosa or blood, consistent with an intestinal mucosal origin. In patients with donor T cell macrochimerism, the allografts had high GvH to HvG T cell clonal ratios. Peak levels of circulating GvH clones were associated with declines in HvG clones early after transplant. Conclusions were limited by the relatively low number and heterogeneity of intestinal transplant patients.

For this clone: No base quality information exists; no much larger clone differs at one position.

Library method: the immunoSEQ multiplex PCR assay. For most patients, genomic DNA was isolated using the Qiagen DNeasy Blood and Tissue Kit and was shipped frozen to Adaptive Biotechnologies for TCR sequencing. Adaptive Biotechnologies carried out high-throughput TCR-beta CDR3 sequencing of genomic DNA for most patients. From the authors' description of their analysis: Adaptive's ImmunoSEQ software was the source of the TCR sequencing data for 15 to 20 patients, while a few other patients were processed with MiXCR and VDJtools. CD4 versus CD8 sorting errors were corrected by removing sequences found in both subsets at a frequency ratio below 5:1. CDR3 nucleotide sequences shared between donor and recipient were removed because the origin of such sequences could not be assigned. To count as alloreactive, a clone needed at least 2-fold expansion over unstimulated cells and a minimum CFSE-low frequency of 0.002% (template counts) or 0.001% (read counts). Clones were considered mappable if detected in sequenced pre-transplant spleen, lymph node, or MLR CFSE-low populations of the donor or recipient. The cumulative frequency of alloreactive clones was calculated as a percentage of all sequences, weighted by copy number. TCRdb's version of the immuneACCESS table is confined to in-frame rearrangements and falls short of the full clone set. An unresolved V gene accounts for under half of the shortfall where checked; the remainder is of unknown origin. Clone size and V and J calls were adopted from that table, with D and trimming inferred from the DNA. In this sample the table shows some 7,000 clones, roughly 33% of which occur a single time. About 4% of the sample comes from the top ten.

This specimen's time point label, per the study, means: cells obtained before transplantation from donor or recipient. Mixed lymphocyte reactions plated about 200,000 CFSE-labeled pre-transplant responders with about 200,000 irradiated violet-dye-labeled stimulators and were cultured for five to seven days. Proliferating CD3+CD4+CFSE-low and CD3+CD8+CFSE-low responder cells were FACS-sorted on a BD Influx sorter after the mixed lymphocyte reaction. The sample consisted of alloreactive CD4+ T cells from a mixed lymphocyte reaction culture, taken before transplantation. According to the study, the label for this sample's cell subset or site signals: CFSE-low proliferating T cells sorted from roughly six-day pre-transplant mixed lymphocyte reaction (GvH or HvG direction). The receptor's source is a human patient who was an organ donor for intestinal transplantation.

Read as DNA, the sequence is TGTGCCAGCAGCTTAGAGTCCTATAGCAATCAGCCCCAGCATTTT. Its protein is CASSLESYSNQPQHF. The chain was built from TRBV7-2 and TRBJ1-5, with no confident D gene call. The CDR3 covers 15 residues, taking in both the cysteine and the phenylalanine. Left in the record is the CDR3 DNA by itself, 45 bases read in frame from the first base. V sheds 1 base and J sheds 0 bases, leaving 7 bases between their ends. Reading the germline V gene gives CDR1 SGHTA and CDR2 FQGNSA.